The 4 T cell receptor beta chains below all came from one sample that was sequenced in a study of blood T cell repertoires in COVID-19. Only in-frame clones appear in the TCRdb table, and some are missing; sequencing was by immunoSEQ multiplex PCR. Of under 110,000 clones in the sample, 60% to 85% are singletons; the top ten hold 5% to 8%. Sequencing was carried out using peripheral blood. These receptors all come from a man aged 80 or over with COVID-19, enrolled during active disease.

The chain uses TRBV5-1 and TRBJ2-1, with 9 bases identical to TRBD1. The junction had 3 bases not matched to a gene; V was cut back by 3 bases and J by 2 bases. The CDR3 has 15 amino acids. From germline, CDR1 is SGHRS and CDR2 YFSETQ. This CDR3 is CASSSGQGPYNEQFF. CDR3 nucleotides: TGCGCCAGCAGCTCGGGACAGGGACCCTACAATGAGCAGTTCTTC.

This rearrangement joins TRBV6-5 to TRBJ2-1; a possible D gene is TRBD2 (6 bases). The V end lost 2 bases, the J end lost 0 bases, and 8 bases lay between the germline ends. The germline V gene has CDR1 MNHEY and CDR2 SVGAGI. The CDR3 has 15 residues. CDR3 DNA: TGTGCCAGCAGTTACAGCGGGTACTCCTACAATGAGCAGTTCTTC. It translates to CASSYSGYSYNEQFF.

The J gene is TRBJ2-6, the V gene TRBV5-6; a weak D match, TRBD1 (5 bases). Germline loops: CDR1 SGHDT, CDR2 YYEEEE. Between the trimmed V and J ends, which lost 7 bases and 3 bases, there was a span of 11 bases. The CDR3 extends over 14 amino acids. The CDR3 is CASLGASGANVLTF. The CDR3 DNA reads TGTGCCAGCTTAGGGGCGAGTGGGGCCAACGTCCTGACTTTC.

This chain connects TRBV29-1 to TRBJ2-7, with D maybe TRBD1 (6 bases). CDR3 length: 16 amino acids. The V and J ends lost 1 base and 2 bases respectively, with 18 bases between them. Germline values: CDR1 SQVTM, CDR2 ANQGSEA. CDR3 protein: CSVEGPEGVSPYEQYF. The CDR3 DNA reads as TGCAGCGTTGAAGGGCCTGAGGGGGTCTCCCCCTACGAGCAGTACTTC.